Shown below are 19 T cell receptor beta chains from a single sample sequenced in a study of cytomegalovirus exposure and HLA in healthy donors. Both 60 Vbeta primers and 13 Jbeta primers went into the PCR. Repertoires were generated with immunoSEQ multiplex PCR, while TCRdb's copy carries only in-frame clones and drops some. The data show around 150,000 clones, roughly 75% seen once. The sample comprised PBMCs. Receptors originate from a man between 18 and 29 years old in good health and CMV-seronegative.

This clone was recorded once. The chain is built from TRBV2 and TRBJ2-2; TRBD2 aligns across 8 bases. Germline CDR1 reads SNHLY; CDR2 reads FYNNEI. The V segment lost 11 bases and the J segment 4 bases; nucleotides outside the gene matches: 6. This CDR3 region has 13 residues. The CDR3 coding sequence is TGTGCCCAGCGGGGGACCTCCACCGGGGAGCTGTTTTTT. Translated: CAQRGTSTGELFF.

The chain links TRBV6-4 to TRBJ2-1; 9 nucleotides align to TRBD2. The CDR3 length is 15 residues. V shed 5 bases, J shed 6 bases, and the junction held 8 bases outside the gene matches. Germline V gene sequence: CDR1 MRHNA, CDR2 SNTAGT. The CDR3 DNA sequence: TGTGCCAGCAGTAGTTTGGCGGGAGGGTCCAATGAGCAGTTCTTC. It is translated as CASSSLAGGSNEQFF.

The chain has TRBV11-3 and TRBJ2-1, with 8 bases matching TRBD1. Unmatched junction bases numbered 9, after V lost 1 base and J lost 10 bases. This CDR3 comprises 15 residues. From germline, CDR1 is SGHNT and CDR2 YENEEA. CDR3 in amino acids: CASSLGQGSQVEQFF. CDR3 bases: TGTGCCAGCAGCTTAGGACAGGGGTCCCAGGTCGAGCAGTTCTTC. Full variable domain (missing parts from reference TRBV11-3 and TRBJ2-1): EAGVVQSPRYKIIEKKQPVAFWCNPISGHNTLYWYLQNLGQGPELLIRYENEEAVDDSQLPKDRFSAERLKGVDSTLKIQPAELGDSAVYLCASSLGQGSQVEQFFGPGTRLTVL.

About this clone: The sample carries other DNA sequences with the same CDR3. The CDR3, as DNA: TGTGCCAGCAGTGAATTGACAGGCCAAGAGACCCAGTACTTC. Protein sequence: CASSELTGQETQYF. The V gene is TRBV2, the J gene TRBJ2-5, with D possibly TRBD1 on 6 matching bases. The CDR3 consists of 14 residues. CDR1 is SNHLY, CDR2 FYNNEI, per germline. V lost 2 bases and J lost 1, with 8 bases in between.

V usage is TRBV10-3 and J usage is TRBJ1-1, with D tentatively TRBD1 (5 bases). CDR1 and CDR2 from the germline V gene are ENHRY and SYGVKD. This CDR3 is 14 amino acids long. Trimming stripped 5 bases from V and 6 bases from J, with 16 bases between. The CDR3 protein is CAISSIQDIPEAFF. CDR3 in DNA: TGTGCCATCAGTTCCATACAGGATATCCCTGAAGCTTTCTTT.

The chain is built from TRBV6-1 and TRBJ1-5; 10 nucleotides align to TRBD1. Germline CDR1 is MNHNS and CDR2 is SASEGT. V lost 1 base to trimming and J lost 4 bases; unmatched junction nucleotides: 4. The CDR3 is 16 amino acids. For the CDR3, the DNA is TGTGCCAGCAGTGAAGGGTGGACAGGGGGTAATCAGCCCCAGCATTTT. This codes for CASSEGWTGGNQPQHF.

The rearrangement links TRBV5-4 to TRBJ2-5, with D perhaps TRBD1 (6 bases). Trimming removed 4 bases at V and 5 bases at J, with 18 bases between. The CDR3 spans 15 residues. Germline assignment: CDR1 SGHNT and CDR2 YYREEE (reference sequence). The CDR3 sequence is CASSPQQGVGETQYF. CDR3 DNA: TGTGCCAGCAGCCCCCAACAGGGCGTAGGGGAGACCCAGTACTTC.

The chain uses TRBV19 and TRBJ1-1; TRBD1 aligns across 9 bases. CDR3 length: 15 residues. Germline CDR1 reads LNHDA; CDR2 reads SQIVND (reference sequence). The ends lost 3 bases at V and 7 bases at J; junction bases unmatched: 9. CDR3 coding DNA: TGTGCCAGTAGTATTTATACAGGGGGCGCGGTTGAAGCTTTCTTT. It encodes CASSIYTGGAVEAFF.

The J gene is TRBJ2-5, the V gene TRBV7-2; tentative D call: TRBD1 (5 bases). V lost 4 bases and J lost 5, with 17 bases in between. The CDR3 runs to 15 residues. CDR1 SGHTA and CDR2 FQGNSA come from the germline V gene. CDR3 sequence: CASSSTGQSYETQYF. As DNA, the CDR3 is TGTGCCAGCAGCTCCACCGGACAATCCTACGAGACCCAGTACTTC.

V usage is TRBV9 and J usage is TRBJ2-2, with D maybe TRBD1 (5 bases). Trimming removed 1 base from V and 6 bases from J, with 13 bases in between. The CDR3 length is 15 residues. Germline CDR1 is SGDLS and CDR2 is YYNGEE. DNA for the CDR3: TGTGCCAGCAGCGTAAGCAGGGAACGAGCCGGGGAGCTGTTTTTT. It translates to CASSVSRERAGELFF.

This chain connects TRBV5-4 to TRBJ1-2; 8 nucleotides match TRBD1. Per germline, CDR1 SGHNT and CDR2 YYREEE (reference sequence). CDR3 length: 14 residues. The V and J ends lost 3 bases and 4 bases, in that order; junction bases with no gene match: 5. CDR3 sequence: CASSWGQDAYGYTF. CDR3 in DNA: TGTGCCAGCAGCTGGGGACAGGACGCCTATGGCTACACCTTC.

The chain is built from TRBV9 and TRBJ2-7, with 7 bases lining up with TRBD2. J gave up 1 base and V 3 bases, and 4 bases lay outside the gene matches. This CDR3 has 14 residues. Germline CDR1 is SGDLS and CDR2 is YYNGEE. In DNA, the CDR3 is TGTGCCAGCAGCGAGGCTAGCGGATCCTACGAGCAGTACTTC. Amino acid sequence: CASSEASGSYEQYF.

The CDR3 DNA sequence: TGTGCCAGCAGCTTCGGGGGAGGAGAGCCCCAGCATTTT. Translated, it gives CASSFGGGEPQHF. The gene calls are TRBV7-2 and TRBJ1-5, with D maybe TRBD1 (5 bases). The CDR3 has 13 residues. V was clipped by 3 bases and J by 8 bases, with 11 bases between them. Germline V CDR1 and CDR2: SGHTA, FQGNSA. The whole variable domain, filled in from reference TRBV7-2 and TRBJ1-5, reads GAGVSQSPSNKVTEKGKDVELRCDPISGHTALYWYRQSLGQGLEFLIYFQGNSAPDKSGLPSDRFSAERTGGSVSTLTIQRTQQEDSAVYLCASSFGGGEPQHFGDGTRLSIL.

This clone turned up a few times. The V gene is TRBV4-1, the J gene TRBJ1-4; 10 positions match TRBD1. The junction had 13 bases not matched to a gene; V was cut back by 3 bases and J by 6 bases. Looked up from germline, CDR1 is MGHRA and CDR2 is YSYEKL. The CDR3 runs 18 residues. CDR3 sequence reads: CASSHTPTGGMGDEKLFF. In DNA form, the CDR3 reads TGCGCCAGCAGCCACACCCCGACAGGGGGCATGGGGGATGAAAAACTGTTTTTT.

The genes are TRBV9 and TRBJ1-2; 11 bases align to TRBD1. CDR1 is SGDLS and CDR2 is YYNGEE in the germline V gene. V gave up 4 bases and J gave up 6 bases; unmatched junction bases: 5. The CDR3 is 14 residues long. CDR3 coding DNA: TGTGCCAGCAGCCCAGGACAGGGGGCAAATGGCTACACCTTC. Amino acids: CASSPGQGANGYTF.

This CDR3 reads CASSFGDQPQHF. The CDR3 coding sequence is TGTGCCAGCAGCTTCGGGGATCAGCCCCAGCATTTT. This chain joins TRBV7-9 and TRBJ1-5; D not certain. The germline V and J ends were trimmed by 3 bases and 5 bases, with 5 bases remaining between them. The CDR3 length is 12 residues. Germline loops: CDR1 SEHNR, CDR2 FQNEAQ (reference sequence).

The genes are TRBV2 and TRBJ1-3; TRBD1 might be the D (5 bases). V was clipped by 11 bases and J by 4 bases, with 15 bases between them. The CDR3 contains 13 residues. Germline values: CDR1 SNHLY, CDR2 FYNNEI. This CDR3 reads CASGRAGGNTIYF. The CDR3, as DNA: TGTGCCTCCGGAAGGGCAGGGGGAAACACCATATATTTT. Complete variable domain (other parts from reference TRBV2 and TRBJ1-3): EPEVTQTPSHQVTQMGQEVILRCVPISNHLYFYWYRQILGQKVEFLVSFYNNEISEKSEIFDDQFSVERPDGSNFTLKIRSTKLEDSAMYFCASGRAGGNTIYFGEGSWLTVV.

This clone was observed a single time. V and J are TRBV9 and TRBJ1-5; TRBD1 matches 7 bases. The V gene's germline CDR1 is SGDLS and CDR2 YYNGEE. This CDR3 is built from 16 residues. V was pared by 0 bases and J by 6 bases, with 9 bases of the junction left unmatched. The CDR3 spells CASSVEETGLGQPQHF. The CDR3 bases are TGTGCCAGCAGCGTAGAGGAGACAGGGCTTGGTCAGCCCCAGCATTTT.

The chain links TRBV13 to TRBJ1-4; TRBD1 matches at 8 bases. CDR3 length equals 13 residues. V gave up 4 bases and J gave up 10 bases; unmatched junction bases: 5. Germline V gene lookup returns CDR1 PRHDT and CDR2 FYEKMQ (reference sequence). CDR3 sequence (DNA): TGTGCCAGCAGCTCGGACAGGGAGGGAAAACTGTTTTTT. It is translated as CASSSDREGKLFF.